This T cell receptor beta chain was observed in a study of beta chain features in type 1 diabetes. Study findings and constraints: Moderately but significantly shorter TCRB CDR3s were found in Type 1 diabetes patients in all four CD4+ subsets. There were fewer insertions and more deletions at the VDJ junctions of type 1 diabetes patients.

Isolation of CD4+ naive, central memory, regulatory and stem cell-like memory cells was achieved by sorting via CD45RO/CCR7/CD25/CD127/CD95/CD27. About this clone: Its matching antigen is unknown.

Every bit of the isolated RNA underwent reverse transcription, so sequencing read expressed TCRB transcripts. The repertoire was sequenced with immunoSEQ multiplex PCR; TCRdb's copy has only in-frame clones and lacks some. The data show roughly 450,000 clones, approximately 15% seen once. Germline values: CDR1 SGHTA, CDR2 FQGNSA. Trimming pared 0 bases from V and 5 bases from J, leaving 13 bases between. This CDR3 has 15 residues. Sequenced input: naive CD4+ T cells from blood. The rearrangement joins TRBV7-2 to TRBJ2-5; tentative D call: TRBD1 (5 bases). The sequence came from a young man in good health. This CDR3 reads CASSLAVGRPETQYF. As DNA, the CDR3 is TGTGCCAGCAGCTTAGCTGTGGGGCGCCCGGAGACCCAGTACTTC.